This T cell receptor (beta chain) comes out of a study of vaccination and CD4 T cells after COVID-19. This clonotype came up a few times. Its antigen is currently unknown. The CDR3 is 14 amino acids. Germline assignment: CDR1 MNHNS and CDR2 SASEGT. The ends were cut back, 0 bases at V and 8 bases at J, with 13 bases in the middle. The treatment denotes: roughly ten-day PBMC culture with coronavirus spike peptide pools or control peptides (ViraFEST assay). The Oncomine TCR Beta short-read assay was applied to DNA of cultured CD4+ T cells. TCRdb re-analysed the PCR reads in MiXCR, keeping a single row per CDR3 protein. The sample lists fewer than 5,500 distinct CDR3 sequences; over 20% were seen once.

The specimen was CD4+ T cells from blood, cultured in vitro, collected after SARS-CoV-2 vaccination. This chain connects TRBV6-1 to TRBJ1-2, with unresolved D. This TCR derives from a human donor who had recovered from COVID-19. The CDR3 coding sequence is TGTGCCAGCAGTGAAGCAGGCGGCTTCGGGGGCTACACCTTC. Encoded protein: CASSEAGGFGGYTF.